The clone carrying this T cell receptor beta chain was seen at least ten times. Antigen specificity is unknown. This sample also contains other DNA sequences that code for the same CDR3. Roughly 89 million PBMCs served as the genomic DNA source for unsorted samples. The assay was immunoSEQ multiplex PCR, and TCRdb's table has in-frame clones only and misses some. The table includes some 490,000 clones, about 78% detected once. The germline V gene encodes CDR1 GTSNPN and CDR2 SVGIG (reference sequence). V lost 5 bases and J 3 bases, leaving 7 bases between the germline ends. This CDR3 has 11 amino acids. The sample is drawn from a study of shared clonotypes between healthy human individuals. General study findings and limits: Apart from blood, nothing was sampled; tissue repertoires likely differ. Enrolling few donors narrowed the genetic and exposure-history diversity that was represented.

This receptor was taken from a middle-aged woman in good health. Some clones in this sample may be carry-over from other donors' samples. The chain employs TRBV30 and TRBJ1-2; D remains unclear. The sequencing sample was made of PBMCs. CDR3 DNA: TGTGCCTGGGGAAGTGACTATGGCTACACCTTC. It codes for CAWGSDYGYTF.